These 8 T cell receptor beta chains were all obtained from the same sample, sequenced in a study of T cells in Graves' hyperthyroidism and ophthalmopathy. RNA transcripts yielded amplified TCR beta CDR3 regions. HTBI primers were the set used in a first-round RT-PCR of the TCR CDR3. TCRdb reprocessed the multiplex PCR reads with MiXCR, giving one entry per CDR3 protein. The sample contains around 500,000 distinct CDR3 sequences, 14% of which appear only once. Sequencing was done on a sample of blood. These receptors came from a woman under 30 with Graves' hyperthyroidism.

This clonotype came up many times. The CDR3 sequence is CSATYRAEDQPQHF. In DNA, the CDR3 is TGCAGTGCCACCTACAGGGCCGAGGATCAGCCCCAGCATTTT. V is TRBV20-1 and J is TRBJ1-5; D may be TRBD1 (6 bases). The V gene's germline CDR1 is DFQATT and CDR2 SNEGSKA (reference sequence). This CDR3 has 14 amino acids. The V end was cut by 6 bases, the J end by 5 bases, with 17 bases between.

Ten or more counts support this clonotype. The V call is TRBV6-2 or TRBV6-3, the J call TRBJ1-5, with TRBD1 identical over 8 bases. The CDR3 contains 15 residues. CDR1 is MNHEY, CDR2 SVGEGT, per germline. J was trimmed by 3 bases and V by 4 bases; bases with no gene match: 5. The DNA of the CDR3 is TGTGCCAGCAGTTGGTGGACAGGGTACAATCAGCCCCAGCATTTT. Protein product: CASSWWTGYNQPQHF.

This clonotype was seen at least ten times. DNA for the CDR3: TGTGCCAGCTTACCGACCTCGACAGGGGGTGGAACAGATACGCAGTATTTT. Translating it yields CASLPTSTGGGTDTQYF. This chain connects TRBV18 to TRBJ2-3, with 9 bases fitting TRBD1. After removal of 7 bases from V and 3 bases from J, the junction contained 14 bases not matched to a gene. In germline, CDR1 is KGHSH, CDR2 LQKENI. The CDR3 runs 17 residues.

At least ten counts were recorded for this clonotype. The chain joins TRBV20-1 to TRBJ2-3; the match to TRBD1 covers 8 bases. Germline CDR1 and CDR2: DFQATT and SNEGSKA (reference sequence). After removal of 2 bases from V and 0 bases from J, the junction contained 13 bases not matched to a gene. The CDR3 is made up of 18 amino acids. CDR3: CSARHGPGGGRSTDTQYF. In nucleotides, the CDR3 is TGCAGTGCTAGACACGGCCCAGGGGGCGGGCGAAGCACAGATACGCAGTATTTT.

This clonotype was observed a few times. The chain has TRBV10-2 and TRBJ2-7, with D perhaps matching TRBD2 (6 bases). The V and J ends lost 10 bases and 6 bases respectively, with 22 bases between them. Germline V gene sequence: CDR1 WSHSY, CDR2 SAAADI. The length of the CDR3 is 14 residues. CDR3 bases: TGCGCCACCTGGAATGTTGCAGGGACTTCCGAGCAGTACTTC. This translates into CATWNVAGTSEQYF.

Points on this clonotype: A much larger clone is a single base away; this may be a read error. The chain uses TRBV30 and TRBJ1-2; 7 bases are shared with TRBD1. There are 14 residues in the CDR3. CDR1 is GTSNPN, CDR2 SVGIG, per germline (reference sequence). The CDR3 spells CAWRGQGVSYGHTF. In DNA form, the CDR3 reads TGTGCCTGGAGAGGCCAGGGGGTTTCTTATGGCCACACCTTC.

This clonotype was found a few times. This chain links TRBV9 with TRBJ2-1; either TRBD1 or TRBD2 may supply D (5 bases each). The germline CDR1 and CDR2 sequences are SGDLS and YYNGEE. This CDR3 is built from 16 residues. The V end was cut by 0 bases, the J end by 0 bases, with 10 bases between. The CDR3 loop reads CASSVVGESSYNEQFF. The DNA of the CDR3 is TGTGCCAGCAGCGTAGTGGGGGAGAGCTCCTACAATGAGCAGTTCTTC. Combining the CDR3 with reference TRBV9 and TRBJ2-1 gives the whole variable domain DSGVTQTPKHLITATGQRVTLRCSPRSGDLSVYWYQQSLDQGLQFLIQYYNGEERAKGNILERFSAQQFPDLHSELNLSSLELGDSALYFCASSVVGESSYNEQFFGPGTRLTVL.

Only a few counts were recorded for this clonotype. This may be a read error, as it is one base from a much larger clone. The J gene is TRBJ1-2, the V gene TRBV12-3 or TRBV12-4; tentative D call: TRBD1 (5 bases). The CDR3 totals 14 residues. The CDR3 sequence: CASGLVVREGGYTF. The CDR3 DNA is TGTGCCAGCGGTTTAGTTGTCAGGGAGGGTGGCTACACCTTC.